Listed below are T cell receptor beta chains from one sample, sequenced in a study of OX40 agonist ivuxolimab in advanced cancers. Clones were sequenced by immunoSEQ multiplex PCR, and TCRdb holds only the in-frame ones, with some missing. The table records around 70,000 clones, around four fifths of them present only once. The sample consisted of CD4+ or CD8+ T cells sorted from blood, taken in a trial of the OX40 agonist ivuxolimab. The source is an adult with an advanced solid tumor such as melanoma, head and neck, liver or kidney cancer. Each CDR3 is given with its conserved first and last residue. A D gene is named only where the DNA matches it firmly. For some rows the clone size is stated as once, few or many, or as a class when expanded; others skip it.

TRBD2	TRBV19	.	TRBJ2-5	CASSIAGAGGDQETQYF	TGTGCCAGTAGTATAGCTGGAGCGGGAGGAGACCAAGAGACCCAGTACTTC
.	TRBV9	.	TRBJ2-1	CASSPRPNLGEQFF	TGTGCCAGCAGCCCCCGCCCCAATCTGGGTGAGCAGTTCTTC
TRBD2	TRBV27	.	TRBJ2-7	CASSSLPGGSSYEQYF	TGTGCCAGCAGCTCCTTGCCCGGGGGGAGCTCCTACGAGCAGTACTTC
TRBD1	TRBV4-3	.	TRBJ1-6	CASSQTPGQGNSPLHF	TGCGCCAGCAGCCAAACACCGGGACAGGGGAATTCACCCCTCCACTTT
.	TRBV7-9	.	TRBJ1-1	CASSFPAGLNTEAFF	TGTGCCAGCAGCTTCCCGGCAGGGCTGAACACTGAAGCTTTCTTT
TRBD1	TRBV30	.	TRBJ2-3	CAWSIGGQGRKNTQYF	TGTGCCTGGAGTATCGGCGGACAGGGGAGGAAGAATACGCAGTATTTT
TRBD2	TRBV19	.	TRBJ2-5	CASSTTGGPGEQYF	TGTGCCAGTAGTACGACGGGAGGGCCGGGGGAGCAGTACTTC
TRBD1	TRBV19	.	TRBJ1-4	CASRTSGTGGEKLLF	TGTGCCAGTAGGACTTCCGGGACAGGGGGCGAAAAACTGCTTTTT
.	TRBV4-1	.	TRBJ2-1	CASSQAPTVSSYNEQFF	TGCGCCAGCAGCCAAGCTCCCACAGTAAGCTCCTACAATGAGCAGTTCTTC
.	TRBV6-5	.	TRBJ2-5	CASSYLGQGETQYF	TGTGCCAGCAGTTATTTAGGGCAGGGAGAGACCCAGTACTTC
.	TRBV7-8	.	TRBJ1-2	CASSPRGDDYTF	TGTGCCAGCAGCCCAAGGGGGGACGACTACACCTTC
.	TRBV28	.	TRBJ2-6	CASSSLGADGANVLTF	TGTGCCAGCAGTTCACTCGGGGCCGATGGGGCCAACGTCCTGACTTTC
.	TRBV7-6	few	TRBJ2-7	CASSSGPYEQYF	TGTGCCAGCAGCTCCGGGCCCTACGAGCAGTACTTC
TRBD2	TRBV9	.	TRBJ2-1	CASSGEAGGSYNEQFF	TGTGCCAGCAGCGGCGAAGCGGGAGGATCCTACAATGAGCAGTTCTTC
.	TRBV29-1	.	TRBJ2-7	CSAGQSYEQYF	TGCAGCGCCGGACAGTCTTACGAGCAGTACTTC
.	TRBV4-2	.	TRBJ2-3	CASSQEVSGTDTQYF	TGTGCCAGCAGCCAAGAGGTCAGCGGCACAGATACGCAGTATTTT
TRBD1	TRBV28	once	TRBJ1-1	CASTDRAEAFF	TGTGCCAGCACAGACAGGGCTGAAGCTTTCTTT
TRBD2	TRBV6-1	.	TRBJ2-1	CASSVTGGVAGGFYNEQFF	TGTGCCAGCAGTGTGACGGGGGGGGTAGCGGGGGGATTTTACAATGAGCAGTTCTTC
.	TRBV9	.	TRBJ2-2	CASSVPRNAELFF	TGTGCCAGCAGCGTACCCAGGAACGCGGAGCTGTTTTTT
TRBD1	TRBV7-6	.	TRBJ2-7	CASSPRPGQGTHEQYF	TGTGCCAGCAGCCCCCGGCCGGGACAGGGTACCCACGAGCAGTACTTC
TRBD2	TRBV19	.	TRBJ2-7	CASMKTSGPYEQYF	TGTGCCAGTATGAAGACTAGCGGCCCCTACGAGCAGTACTTC
.	TRBV6-5	few	TRBJ1-5	CASSYGSSYSNQPQHF	TGTGCCAGCAGCTACGGGTCCTCTTATAGCAATCAGCCCCAGCATTTT
.	TRBV4-1	.	TRBJ2-1	CASSQRAELGNEQFF	TGCGCCAGCAGCCAACGGGCGGAACTCGGGAATGAGCAGTTCTTC
TRBD2	TRBV10-3	.	TRBJ2-1	CAIMESGGHYNEQFF	TGTGCCATCATGGAAAGCGGGGGGCATTACAATGAGCAGTTCTTC
.	TRBV9	once	TRBJ2-1	CASSPFMVGGPYNEQFF	TGTGCCAGCAGCCCTTTCATGGTGGGGGGGCCTTACAATGAGCAGTTCTTC
.	TRBV4-3	.	TRBJ2-4	CASSQDRGLPAKNIQYF	TGCGCCAGCAGCCAAGACCGCGGACTCCCTGCCAAAAACATTCAGTACTTC
.	TRBV7-8	.	TRBJ1-1	CASTIRGGARQNTEAFF	TGTGCCAGCACCATCCGGGGGGGGGCCCGACAGAACACTGAAGCTTTCTTT
TRBD2	TRBV18	few	TRBJ2-2	CASSPPGLAGSGTGELFF	TGTGCCAGCTCACCGCCGGGACTAGCGGGGTCGGGCACCGGGGAGCTGTTTTTT
.	TRBV6-6	.	TRBJ2-2	CASSYGRELFF	TGTGCCAGCAGTTACGGCCGGGAGCTGTTTTTT
.	TRBV11-2	.	TRBJ2-3	CASSLVTDTQYF	TGTGCCAGCAGCTTAGTGACAGATACGCAGTATTTT
TRBD1	TRBV2	.	TRBJ1-5	CASRLRQGHQPQHF	TGTGCCAGCAGACTCCGACAGGGTCATCAGCCCCAGCATTTT
.	TRBV19	.	TRBJ1-2	CASTTQRAFYGYTF	TGTGCCAGTACCACTCAACGGGCTTTCTATGGCTACACCTTC
.	TRBV20-1	few	TRBJ1-2	CSEGSGSGYTF	TGCAGTGAAGGGTCGGGGTCGGGCTACACCTTC
TRBD2	TRBV5-1	once	TRBJ2-7	CASSSGTGTSGTPYRYEQYF	TGCGCCAGCAGCTCAGGGACCGGGACTAGCGGGACCCCTTATCGCTACGAGCAGTACTTC
.	TRBV28	.	TRBJ2-7	CASSSGALTASSYEQYF	TGTGCCAGCAGTTCAGGGGCCTTGACAGCGAGCTCCTACGAGCAGTACTTC
.	TRBV27	.	TRBJ2-2	CATNPAGTGELFF	TGTGCCACGAACCCCGCGGGGACCGGGGAGCTGTTTTTT
.	TRBV19	.	TRBJ2-2	CASSLRGLRELFF	TGTGCCAGTAGTCTCCGGGGACTCAGGGAGCTGTTTTTT
.	TRBV6-1	.	TRBJ1-4	CASRGRSNEKLFF	TGTGCCAGCAGGGGGCGGAGTAATGAAAAACTGTTTTTT
TRBD2	TRBV11-3	.	TRBJ2-3	CASSPGGAGGTDTQYF	TGTGCCAGCAGCCCGGGGGGGGCCGGAGGCACAGATACGCAGTATTTT
.	TRBV28	many	TRBJ1-5	CASSLGLSNQPQHF	TGTGCCAGCAGTTTAGGCCTTAGCAATCAGCCCCAGCATTTT
.	TRBV6-6	.	TRBJ2-3	CASRNGQSSTDTQYF	TGTGCCAGCAGGAATGGACAGTCATCCACAGATACGCAGTATTTT
.	TRBV15	few	TRBJ2-1	CATSTATGAYNEQFF	TGTGCCACCAGCACAGCCACAGGAGCATACAATGAGCAGTTCTTC
.	TRBV28	.	TRBJ2-7	CAIQNQRSYEQYF	TGTGCCATCCAAAACCAACGTTCCTACGAGCAGTACTTC
.	TRBV9	.	TRBJ1-3	CASSVAGQGYTIYF	TGTGCCAGCAGCGTAGCAGGGCAGGGATACACCATATATTTT
TRBD1	TRBV29-1	few	TRBJ1-2	CSVNPGTANYGYTF	TGCAGCGTAAACCCCGGGACAGCTAATTATGGCTACACCTTC
.	TRBV7-9	.	TRBJ1-1	CASSTRDGNTEAFF	TGTGCCAGCAGCACCCGGGACGGGAACACTGAAGCTTTCTTT
.	TRBV18	few	TRBJ1-5	CASSEQGVRHQPQHF	TGTGCCAGCTCAGAACAGGGCGTAAGACATCAGCCCCAGCATTTT
TRBD2	TRBV7-2	.	TRBJ2-7	CASSPSGRAYEQYF	TGTGCCAGCAGCCCGAGCGGGAGGGCCTACGAGCAGTACTTC
.	TRBV5-5	.	TRBJ1-5	CASSFSVGGNQPQHF	TGTGCCAGCAGCTTCTCGGTTGGGGGGAATCAGCCCCAGCATTTT
.	TRBV7-8	.	TRBJ1-1	CASSLDGGAGTEAFF	TGTGCCAGCAGCCTAGACGGAGGCGCCGGCACTGAAGCTTTCTTT
.	TRBV11-2	.	TRBJ1-5	CASSLEGAVTQPQHF	TGTGCCAGCAGCTTAGAAGGGGCAGTCACCCAGCCCCAGCATTTT
.	TRBV11-2	.	TRBJ2-1	CASSLDTGISYNEQFF	TGTGCCAGCAGCTTAGATACGGGAATCTCCTACAATGAGCAGTTCTTC
TRBD2	TRBV7-3	.	TRBJ2-7	CASSLGFGLAGVGEQYF	TGTGCCAGCAGCTTAGGTTTTGGACTAGCGGGAGTGGGAGAGCAGTACTTC
.	TRBV6-5	.	TRBJ1-1	CASSYPGGGTEAFF	TGTGCCAGCAGTTACCCCGGAGGGGGCACTGAAGCTTTCTTT